This T cell receptor beta chain is from a study of identical twins. Overall study findings and caveats: Researchers reported excess low generation probability among twin-shared out-of-frame alpha sequences. Abundant beta clonotypes from cord blood bore fewer insertions; memory repertoires lacked this pattern.

The germline V gene encodes CDR1 SGHDT and CDR2 YYEEEE. The CDR3 is 19 residues long. The V segment lost 4 bases and the J segment 4 bases; nucleotides outside the gene matches: 18. In TCRdb, the 5' RACE reads were re-called with MiXCR into one record per CDR3 protein. The sample has 600,000 to 700,000 distinct CDR3 sequences; less than 25% are singletons. This clonotype appeared many times. Its antigen is not known. The same sample was also used in a study of T cells expressing NK-cell markers. That report notes: The authors restricted sorting to alpha-beta TCR T cells with an anti-gamma-delta TCR antibody in several experiments. Also leading the CD3+CD56-NKG2C+ fraction in a handful of donors were these clonotypes.

This TCR came from a woman aged 18-29 years in good health. Input material: PBMCs. The chain couples TRBV5-6 to TRBJ2-1; TRBD2 matches 9 bases. CDR3 nucleotide sequence: TGTGCCAGCAGCCCTCCTCTGGTTAGCGGGAGAGTTAGGTACAATGAGCAGTTCTTC. It encodes CASSPPLVSGRVRYNEQFF.